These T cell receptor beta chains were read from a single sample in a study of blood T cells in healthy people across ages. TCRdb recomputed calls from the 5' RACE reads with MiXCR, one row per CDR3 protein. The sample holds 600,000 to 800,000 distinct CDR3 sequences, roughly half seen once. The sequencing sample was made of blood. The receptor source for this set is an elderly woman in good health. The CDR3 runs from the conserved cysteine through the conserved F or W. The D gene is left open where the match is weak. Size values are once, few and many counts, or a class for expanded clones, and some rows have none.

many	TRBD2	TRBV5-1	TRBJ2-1	TGCGCCAGCAGCTTGGGACCGGGACTAGCGGCGAGCTCCTACAATGAGCAGTTCTTC	CASSLGPGLAASSYNEQFF
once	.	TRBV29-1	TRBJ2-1	TGCAGCGTTTCCGACGACAATGAGCAGTTCTTC	CSVSDDNEQFF
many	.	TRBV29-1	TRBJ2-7	TGCAGCGTTCGCCCAGGAGACCACGAGCAGTACTTC	CSVRPGDHEQYF
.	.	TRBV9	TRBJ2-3	TGTGCCAGCAGCCCTACGAGGGCAGGGCAAACAGATACGCAGTATTTT	CASSPTRAGQTDTQYF
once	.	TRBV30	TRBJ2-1	TGTGCCTGGAGTGCCACGACTTATAATGAGCAGTTCTTC	CAWSATTYNEQFF
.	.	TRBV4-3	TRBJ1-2	TGCGCCAGCAGCCAAGAGTCAGAGCATAACTATGGCTACACCTTC	CASSQESEHNYGYTF
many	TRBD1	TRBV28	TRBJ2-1	TGTGCCAGCACCCCCGGAAGCAGGGGGCCCTACAATGAGCAGTTCTTC	CASTPGSRGPYNEQFF
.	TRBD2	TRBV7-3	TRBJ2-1	TGTGCCAGCAGCTTAGAGGGAGGGGAGTTCTTC	CASSLEGGEFF
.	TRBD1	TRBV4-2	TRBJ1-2	TGTGCCAGCAGCCAAGCGGGACAGGGTGTCTATGGCTACACCTTC	CASSQAGQGVYGYTF
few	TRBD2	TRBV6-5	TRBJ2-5	TGTGTCAGCAGTCATAAGACTAGCGGGAGAGGTGAGCAGTACTTC	CVSSHKTSGRGEQYF
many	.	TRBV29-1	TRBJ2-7	TGCAGCGTTTCACAGGGCTACGAGCAGTACTTC	CSVSQGYEQYF
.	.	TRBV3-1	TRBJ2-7	TGTGCCAGCAGCGGAAGGGACGGTGGGTACGAGCAGTACTTC	CASSGRDGGYEQYF
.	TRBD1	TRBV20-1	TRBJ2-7	TGCAGTGCCCGAGTCGAGGGGGCGCATCGGCAGTACTTC	CSARVEGAHRQYF
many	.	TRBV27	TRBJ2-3	TGTGCCAGCAGTTCAAAAAGTAGCCTCCCACGAGATACGCAGTATTTT	CASSSKSSLPRDTQYF
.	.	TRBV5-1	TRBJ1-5	TGCGCCAGCAGCTTTTGGCAGCCCCAGCATTTT	CASSFWQPQHF
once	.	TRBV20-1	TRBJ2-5	TGCAGTGCTAGAGAGGGGGGCGGGGCGGAGACCCAGTACTTC	CSAREGGGAETQYF
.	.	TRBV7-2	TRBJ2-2	TGTGCCAGCAGCTTAATAGAAGGGAGAGACACCGGGGAGCTGTTTTTT	CASSLIEGRDTGELFF
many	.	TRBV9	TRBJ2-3	TGTGCCAGCAGCGCTCGAGAGGCGGATACGCAGTATTTT	CASSAREADTQYF
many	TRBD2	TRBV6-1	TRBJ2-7	TGTGCCAGCAGTGAGACTAGCGGGATATACGAGCAGTACTTC	CASSETSGIYEQYF
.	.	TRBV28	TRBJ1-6	TGTGCCAGCAGTCATAGGGGGGGGTGGGGCTCACCCCTCCACTTT	CASSHRGGWGSPLHF
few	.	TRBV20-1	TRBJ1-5	TGCAGTGCTAGAGATCAGGGAAGTCAGCCCCAGCATTTT	CSARDQGSQPQHF
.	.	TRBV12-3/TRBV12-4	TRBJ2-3	TGTGCCAGCAGTATCGTCCGAGGGGATACGCAGTATTTT	CASSIVRGDTQYF
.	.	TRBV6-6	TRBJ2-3	TGTGCCAGCAGTTACTCTGTGGGGAGCACAGATACGCAGTATTTT	CASSYSVGSTDTQYF
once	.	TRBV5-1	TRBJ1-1	TGCGCCAGCAGCGGCGGGGAAAACACTGAAGCTTTCTTT	CASSGGENTEAFF
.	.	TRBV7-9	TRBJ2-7	TGTGCCAGCCCCGAACAGTACTTC	CASPEQYF
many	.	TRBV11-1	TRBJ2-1	TGTGCCAGCCATGGTACGGAGGCCCTCGGGTATGAGCAGTTCTTC	CASHGTEALGYEQFF
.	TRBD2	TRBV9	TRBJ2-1	TGTGCCAGCAGCGTAGGGCTAGCGGACCGCTACAATGAGCAGTTCTTC	CASSVGLADRYNEQFF
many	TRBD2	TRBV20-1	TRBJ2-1	TGCAGTGCAGGGCGGGGGGACTACAATGAGCAGTTCTTC	CSAGRGDYNEQFF
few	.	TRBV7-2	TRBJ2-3	TGTGCCAGCAGCTCCCTTAGGGGGAGTGGCACAGATACGCAGTATTTT	CASSSLRGSGTDTQYF
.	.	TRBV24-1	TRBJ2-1	TGTGCCACCAGTGATGTAGGGGATAGCGCAGGTGAGCAGTTCTTC	CATSDVGDSAGEQFF
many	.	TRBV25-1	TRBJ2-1	TGTGCCAGCAGTGATCTCAGGCCGACGACCTACAATGAGCAGTTCTTC	CASSDLRPTTYNEQFF
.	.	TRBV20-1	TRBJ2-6	TGCAGTGCTAGGAAGGGTGGGGTTAGCTCTGGGGCCAACGTCCTGACTTTC	CSARKGGVSSGANVLTF
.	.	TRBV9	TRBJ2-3	TGTGCCAGCAGCGTAGCAGGAGCGTTTAGCGCAGATACGCAGTATTTT	CASSVAGAFSADTQYF
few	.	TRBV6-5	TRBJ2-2	TGTGCCAGCAGTAAAATGGACCCCTACACCGGGGAGCTGTTTTTT	CASSKMDPYTGELFF
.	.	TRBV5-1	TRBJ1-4	TGCGCCAGCAGCTTGTCCGGGGAGGCGGTCGAAAAACTGTTTTTT	CASSLSGEAVEKLFF
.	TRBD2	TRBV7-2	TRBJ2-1	TGTGCCAGCAGCTTAGCCGCGAGAGCGGGGCATAATGAGCAGTTCTTC	CASSLAARAGHNEQFF
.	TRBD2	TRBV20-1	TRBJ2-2	TGCAGTACTAGCCATAGCGGGGGGGTTAACACCGGGGAGCTGTTTTTT	CSTSHSGGVNTGELFF
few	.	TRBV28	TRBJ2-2	TGTGCCAGCAGTCCCCCAAAGGAGCTGTTTTTT	CASSPPKELFF
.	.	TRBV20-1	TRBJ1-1	TGCAGTGCTCCAGGGTCCACTGAAGCTTTCTTT	CSAPGSTEAFF
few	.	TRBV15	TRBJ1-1	TGTGCCACCAGCAGAGATGGGGCAGCGGAAGCTTTCTTT	CATSRDGAAEAFF
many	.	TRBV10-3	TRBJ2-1	TGTGCCATCAGGAGACAGGTGGATGGCTCCTACAATGAGCAGTTCTTC	CAIRRQVDGSYNEQFF
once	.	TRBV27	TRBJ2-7	TGTGCCAGCAGTTACGGGGATTGGCAGTACTTC	CASSYGDWQYF
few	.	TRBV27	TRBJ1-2	TGTGCCAGCAGTTTACAGGGTTTGGGGTATGGCTACACCTTC	CASSLQGLGYGYTF
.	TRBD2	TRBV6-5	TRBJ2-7	TGTGCCAGCAGTTCCGGGACTAATATCTACGAGCAGTACTTC	CASSSGTNIYEQYF
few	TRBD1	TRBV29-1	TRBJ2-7	TGCAGCGCCGGGACAGCGAGCTCCTACGAGCAGTACTTC	CSAGTASSYEQYF
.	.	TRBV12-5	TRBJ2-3	TGTGCTAGTGGTTTGGCCCCTCCCGATACGCAGTATTTT	CASGLAPPDTQYF
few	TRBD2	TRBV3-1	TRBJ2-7	TGTGCCAGCAGCTTAGGGACTAGCGGGGGATACTACGAGCAGTACTTC	CASSLGTSGGYYEQYF
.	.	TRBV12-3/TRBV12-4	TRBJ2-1	TGTGCCAGCAGAGCTTCGGGGCAGGGGAGTGAGCAGTTCTTC	CASRASGQGSEQFF
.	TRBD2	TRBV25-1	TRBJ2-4	TGTGCCAGCAGCGCAGCGGGGGGCCAAAACATTCAGTACTTC	CASSAAGGQNIQYF
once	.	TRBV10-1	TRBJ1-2	TGCGCCAGCAGTGAGTCGGCCCGGGCCCTCTATGGCTACACCTTC	CASSESARALYGYTF